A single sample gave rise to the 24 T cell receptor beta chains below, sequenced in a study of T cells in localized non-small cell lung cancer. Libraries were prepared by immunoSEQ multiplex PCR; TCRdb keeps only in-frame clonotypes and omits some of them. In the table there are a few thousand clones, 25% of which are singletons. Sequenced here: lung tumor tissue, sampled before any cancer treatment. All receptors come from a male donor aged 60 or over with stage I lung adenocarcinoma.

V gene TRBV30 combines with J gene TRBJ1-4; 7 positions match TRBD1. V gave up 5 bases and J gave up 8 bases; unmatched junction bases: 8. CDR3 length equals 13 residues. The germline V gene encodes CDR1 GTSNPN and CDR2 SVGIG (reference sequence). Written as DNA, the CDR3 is TGTGCCTGGGAAAGGGGGCGCAGGGAAAAACTGTTTTTT. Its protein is CAWERGRREKLFF.

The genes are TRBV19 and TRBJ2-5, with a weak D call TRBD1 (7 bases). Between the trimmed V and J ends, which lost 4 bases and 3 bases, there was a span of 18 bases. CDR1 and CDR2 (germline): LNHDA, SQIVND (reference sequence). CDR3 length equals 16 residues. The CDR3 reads CASSRNRQGGEETQYF. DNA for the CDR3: TGTGCCAGTAGTAGAAATCGACAGGGAGGCGAAGAGACCCAGTACTTC.

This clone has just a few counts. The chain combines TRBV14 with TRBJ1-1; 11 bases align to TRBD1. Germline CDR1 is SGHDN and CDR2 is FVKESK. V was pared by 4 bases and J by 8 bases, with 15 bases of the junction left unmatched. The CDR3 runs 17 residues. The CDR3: CASSPPWGTGGRREAFF. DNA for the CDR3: TGTGCCAGCAGCCCACCATGGGGGACAGGGGGAAGAAGGGAAGCTTTCTTT.

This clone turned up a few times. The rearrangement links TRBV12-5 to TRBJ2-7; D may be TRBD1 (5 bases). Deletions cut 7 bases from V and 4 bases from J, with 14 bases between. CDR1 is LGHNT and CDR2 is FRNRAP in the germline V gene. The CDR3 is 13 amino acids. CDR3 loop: CASEGAARYEQYF. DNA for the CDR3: TGTGCTAGTGAAGGGGCAGCGAGATACGAGCAGTACTTC.

The CDR3 here is CASNPLAGGRSDTQYF. Here the CDR3 DNA reads TGTGCCAGCAATCCTCTAGCGGGAGGGCGATCAGATACGCAGTATTTT. J is TRBJ2-3 and V is TRBV6-8, with 12 bases identical to TRBD2. In germline, CDR1 is MNHGY, CDR2 SAAAGT. The trim removed 7 bases at V and 4 bases at J, leaving 9 bases unmatched. The CDR3 is 16 residues long.

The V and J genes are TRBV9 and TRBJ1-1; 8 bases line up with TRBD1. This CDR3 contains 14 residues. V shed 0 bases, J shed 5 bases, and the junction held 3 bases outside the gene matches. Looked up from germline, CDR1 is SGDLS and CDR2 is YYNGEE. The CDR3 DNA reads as TGTGCCAGCAGCGTAGGGACAGGGAGGACTGAAGCTTTCTTT. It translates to CASSVGTGRTEAFF. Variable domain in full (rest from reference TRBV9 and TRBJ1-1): DSGVTQTPKHLITATGQRVTLRCSPRSGDLSVYWYQQSLDQGLQFLIQYYNGEERAKGNILERFSAQQFPDLHSELNLSSLELGDSALYFCASSVGTGRTEAFFGQGTRLTVV.

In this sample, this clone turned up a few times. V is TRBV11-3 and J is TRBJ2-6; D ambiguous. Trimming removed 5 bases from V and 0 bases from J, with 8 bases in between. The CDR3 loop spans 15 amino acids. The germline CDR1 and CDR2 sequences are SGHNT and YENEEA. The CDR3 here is CASSPKNSGANVLTF. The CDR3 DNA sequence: TGTGCCAGCAGCCCGAAGAACTCTGGGGCCAACGTCCTGACTTTC.

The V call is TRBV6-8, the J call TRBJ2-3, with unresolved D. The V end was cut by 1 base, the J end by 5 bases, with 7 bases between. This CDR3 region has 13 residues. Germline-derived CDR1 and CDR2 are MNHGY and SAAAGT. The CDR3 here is CASSYWWEDTQYF. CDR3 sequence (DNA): TGTGCCAGCAGTTACTGGTGGGAAGATACGCAGTATTTT.

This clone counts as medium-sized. The CDR3 loop is CASSPWGGGYNEQFF. Here the CDR3 DNA reads TGTGCCAGCAGCCCCTGGGGAGGCGGGTACAATGAGCAGTTCTTC. This rearrangement joins TRBV11-3 to TRBJ2-1; D possibly corresponds to TRBD2 (6 bases). From germline, CDR1 is SGHNT and CDR2 YENEEA. The CDR3 sequence is 15 residues long. The ends were cut back, 5 bases at V and 4 bases at J, with 15 bases in the middle.

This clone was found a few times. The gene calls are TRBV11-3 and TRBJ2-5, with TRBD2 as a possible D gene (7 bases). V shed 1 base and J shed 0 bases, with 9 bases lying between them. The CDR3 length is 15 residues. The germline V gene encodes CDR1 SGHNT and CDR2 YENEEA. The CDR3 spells CASSLGGGHQETQYF. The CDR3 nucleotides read TGTGCCAGCAGCTTAGGCGGGGGCCACCAAGAGACCCAGTACTTC.

The CDR3 DNA is TGTGCCAGCAGCTCCGCACCGAAAAAAGCGGGGGGCAGTCGGTACTTC. This codes for CASSSAPKKAGGSRYF. This chain links TRBV11-1 with TRBJ2-5; 9 nucleotides match TRBD2. The CDR3 is 16 amino acids. Germline CDR1 reads SGHAT; CDR2 reads FQDESV (reference sequence). With V trimmed by 4 bases and J by 13 bases, 19 bases remained unmatched.

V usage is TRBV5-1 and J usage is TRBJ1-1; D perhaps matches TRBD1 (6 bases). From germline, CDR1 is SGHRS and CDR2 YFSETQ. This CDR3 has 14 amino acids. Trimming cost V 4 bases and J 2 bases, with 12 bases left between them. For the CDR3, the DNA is TGCGCCAGCAGCGGGGGGACACAAAACACTGAAGCTTTCTTT. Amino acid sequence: CASSGGTQNTEAFF.

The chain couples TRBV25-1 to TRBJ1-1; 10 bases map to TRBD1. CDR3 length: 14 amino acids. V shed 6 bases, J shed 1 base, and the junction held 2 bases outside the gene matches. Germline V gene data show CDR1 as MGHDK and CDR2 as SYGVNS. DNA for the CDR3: TGTGCCAGCAGGTGGACAGGGGGGAACACTGAAGCTTTCTTT. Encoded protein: CASRWTGGNTEAFF.

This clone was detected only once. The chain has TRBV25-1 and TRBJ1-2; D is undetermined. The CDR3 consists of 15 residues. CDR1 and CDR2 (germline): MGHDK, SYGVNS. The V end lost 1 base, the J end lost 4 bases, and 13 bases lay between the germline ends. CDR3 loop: CASSESVRPPYGYTF. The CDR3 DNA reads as TGTGCCAGCAGTGAATCTGTGCGGCCGCCCTATGGCTACACCTTC.

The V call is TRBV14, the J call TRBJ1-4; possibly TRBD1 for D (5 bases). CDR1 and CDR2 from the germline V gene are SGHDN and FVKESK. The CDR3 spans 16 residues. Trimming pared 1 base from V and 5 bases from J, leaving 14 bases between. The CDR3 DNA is TGTGCCAGCAGCCAAGGGCGGCAGGGAGCGAATGAAAAACTGTTTTTT. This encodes CASSQGRQGANEKLFF.

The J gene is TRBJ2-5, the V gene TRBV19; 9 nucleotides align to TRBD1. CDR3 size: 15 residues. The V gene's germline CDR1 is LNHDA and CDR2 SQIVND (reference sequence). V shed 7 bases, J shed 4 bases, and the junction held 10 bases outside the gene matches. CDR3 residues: CASTTTGGRTETQYF. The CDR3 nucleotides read TGTGCCAGTACCACGACAGGGGGTAGGACAGAGACCCAGTACTTC.

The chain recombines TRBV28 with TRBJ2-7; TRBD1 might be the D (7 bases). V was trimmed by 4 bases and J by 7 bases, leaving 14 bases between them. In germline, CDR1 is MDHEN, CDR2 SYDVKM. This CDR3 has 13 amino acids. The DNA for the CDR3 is TGTGCCAGCAGTTCCGGACAGGCGGGGGAGCAGTACTTC. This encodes CASSSGQAGEQYF.

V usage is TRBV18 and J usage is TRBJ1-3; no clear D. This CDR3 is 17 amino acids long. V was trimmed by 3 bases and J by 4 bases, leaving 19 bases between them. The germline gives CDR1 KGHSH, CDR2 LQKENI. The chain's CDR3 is CASSPTPPRSRGNTIYF. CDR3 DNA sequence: TGTGCCAGCTCACCCACCCCGCCCCGTTCACGGGGAAACACCATATATTTT. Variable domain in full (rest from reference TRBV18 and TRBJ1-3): NAGVMQNPRHLVRRRGQEARLRCSPMKGHSHVYWYRQLPEEGLKFMVYLQKENIIDESGMPKERFSAEFPKEGPSILRIQQVVRGDSAAYFCASSPTPPRSRGNTIYFGEGSWLTVV.

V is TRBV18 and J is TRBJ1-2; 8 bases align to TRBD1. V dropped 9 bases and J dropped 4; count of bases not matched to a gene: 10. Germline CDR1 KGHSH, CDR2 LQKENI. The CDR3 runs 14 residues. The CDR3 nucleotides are TGTGCCAGTTCGACAGGGGATGGCGGCTATGGCTACACCTTC. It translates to CASSTGDGGYGYTF.

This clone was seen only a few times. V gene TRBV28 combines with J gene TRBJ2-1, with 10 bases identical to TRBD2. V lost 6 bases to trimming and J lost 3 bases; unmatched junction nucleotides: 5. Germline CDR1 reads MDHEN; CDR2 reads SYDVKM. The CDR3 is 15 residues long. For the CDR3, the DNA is TGTGCCAGCAGGCTAGCGGGAGAGGACTACAATGAGCAGTTCTTC. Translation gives CASRLAGEDYNEQFF. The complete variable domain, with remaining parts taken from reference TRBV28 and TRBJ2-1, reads DVKVTQSSRYLVKRTGEKVFLECVQDMDHENMFWYRQDPGLGLRLIYFSYDVKMKEKGDIPEGYSVSREKKERFSLILESASTNQTSMYLCASRLAGEDYNEQFFGPGTRLTVL.

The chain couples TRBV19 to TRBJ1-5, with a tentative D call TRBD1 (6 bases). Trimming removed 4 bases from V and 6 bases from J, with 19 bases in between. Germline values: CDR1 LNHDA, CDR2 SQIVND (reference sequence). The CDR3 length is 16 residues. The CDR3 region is CASSTGLQGSSQPQHF. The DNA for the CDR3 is TGTGCCAGTAGTACCGGGTTACAGGGTTCTAGTCAGCCCCAGCATTTT.

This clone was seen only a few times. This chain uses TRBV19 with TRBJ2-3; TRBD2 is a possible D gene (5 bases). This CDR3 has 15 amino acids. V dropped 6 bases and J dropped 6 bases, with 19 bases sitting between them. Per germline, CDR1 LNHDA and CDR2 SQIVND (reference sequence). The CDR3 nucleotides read TGTGCCAGTAGCCCAACGGGTGGAGGCTTCGATACGCAGTATTTT. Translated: CASSPTGGGFDTQYF.

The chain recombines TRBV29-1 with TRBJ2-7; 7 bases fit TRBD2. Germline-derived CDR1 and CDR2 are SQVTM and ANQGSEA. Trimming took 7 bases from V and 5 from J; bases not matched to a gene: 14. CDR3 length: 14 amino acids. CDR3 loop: CSALLEAGLDEQYF. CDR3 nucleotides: TGCAGCGCCCTCCTTGAAGCGGGGCTTGACGAGCAGTACTTC.

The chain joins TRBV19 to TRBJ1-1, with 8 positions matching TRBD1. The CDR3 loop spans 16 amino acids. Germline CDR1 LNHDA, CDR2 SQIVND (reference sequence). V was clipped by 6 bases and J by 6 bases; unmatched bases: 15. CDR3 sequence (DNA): TGTGCCAGTAGCCCAGAGAGGGGCAGGGGGCGATCTGAAGCTTTCTTT. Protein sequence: CASSPERGRGRSEAFF.